Following are 15 T cell receptor beta chains from one sample sequenced in a study of blood T cells in healthy people across ages. For the second PCR, which ran for about 6 to 12 cycles, a sample-barcoded 5' primer and a J-beta primer mix were used. TCRdb analysed the 5' RACE reads with MiXCR anew, one entry per CDR3 protein. In the table there are around 1.7 million distinct CDR3 sequences, 28% of which are singletons. Sequences were obtained from blood. The receptors originated from a woman aged 25 to 39 in good health.

The V gene is TRBV7-9, the J gene TRBJ2-7; 11 positions agree with TRBD2. The length of the CDR3 is 16 residues. The J segment lost 4 bases and the V segment lost 5 bases, leaving 10 bases of the junction unmatched. The germline gives CDR1 SEHNR, CDR2 FQNEAQ (reference sequence). CDR3 DNA sequence: TGTGCCAGCAGCCGAGACGGGGCTAGCGGGAGGTACGAGCAGTACTTC. Its protein is CASSRDGASGRYEQYF.

This clonotype was seen only a few times. The chain employs TRBV7-9 and TRBJ2-6, with D perhaps TRBD1 (6 bases). The ends were cut back, 3 bases at V and 2 bases at J, with 11 bases in the middle. Germline values: CDR1 SEHNR, CDR2 FQNEAQ (reference sequence). There are 16 residues in the CDR3. The CDR3 protein is CASSLPRGAGANVLTF. As DNA, the CDR3 is TGTGCCAGCAGCTTGCCCAGGGGTGCTGGGGCCAACGTCCTGACTTTC.

V gene TRBV27 combines with J gene TRBJ1-2; TRBD1 is a possible D gene (5 bases). Looked up from germline, CDR1 is MNHEY and CDR2 is SMNVEV (reference sequence). V was cut by 0 bases and J by 4 bases, with 12 bases left in between. The CDR3 length is 15 residues. CDR3 sequence reads: CASSLSPREGYGYTF. The DNA for the CDR3 is TGTGCCAGCAGTTTATCCCCCAGGGAAGGCTATGGCTACACCTTC.

The genes are TRBV3-1 and TRBJ2-6; a possible D gene is TRBD1 (6 bases). In germline, CDR1 is LGHDT, CDR2 YNNKEL (reference sequence). The CDR3 runs 18 residues. V was clipped by 4 bases and J by 2 bases, with 18 bases between them. CDR3 sequence reads: CASSPGAGASTGANVLTF. The CDR3 DNA is TGTGCCAGCAGCCCCGGGGCAGGGGCTTCCACTGGGGCCAACGTCCTGACTTTC.

CDR3 residues: CASSLLAGRSYNEQFF. CDR3 DNA sequence: TGTGCCAGCAGCTTACTAGCGGGGCGCTCCTACAATGAGCAGTTCTTC. The V gene is TRBV6-5, the J gene TRBJ2-1; 10 bases line up with TRBD2. Germline values: CDR1 MNHEY, CDR2 SVGAGI. With 6 bases clipped from V and 0 bases from J, the junction kept 5 bases outside the gene matches. The length of the CDR3 is 16 residues.

This clonotype was detected many times. The chain uses TRBV28 and TRBJ1-5; 8 bases align to TRBD1. This CDR3 has 15 amino acids. Trimming took 6 bases from V and 2 from J; bases not matched to a gene: 6. Per germline, CDR1 MDHEN and CDR2 SYDVKM. The chain's CDR3 is CASRTGARRNQPQHF. For the CDR3, the DNA is TGTGCCAGCAGGACAGGGGCTCGGCGCAATCAGCCCCAGCATTTT.

This clonotype was observed at least ten times. The J gene is TRBJ1-2, the V gene TRBV25-1, with a tentative D call TRBD1 (5 bases). V lost 2 bases to trimming and J lost 5 bases, with 12 bases between them. The CDR3 consists of 14 residues. Germline V CDR1 and CDR2: MGHDK, SYGVNS. In DNA, the CDR3 is TGTGCCAGCAGTGAAAACAGGATTGCTTATGGCTACACCTTC. This translates into CASSENRIAYGYTF.

Comments on this clonotype: Germline and junction disagree at one end, which may indicate a read error. The rearrangement uses TRBV7-2 and TRBJ2-1, with D unclear. CDR1 SGHTA and CDR2 FQGNSA come from the germline V gene. CDR3 size: 13 residues. In DNA, the CDR3 is TGTGCCAGCAGCCTCAGACGGAGTCATGAGCAGGTCTTC. Amino acids: CASSLRRSHEQVF. Filled out from reference TRBV7-2 and TRBJ2-1, the complete variable domain reads GAGVSQSPSNKVTEKGKDVELRCDPISGHTALYWYRQSLGQGLEFLIYFQGNSAPDKSGLPSDRFSAERTGGSVSTLTIQRTQQEDSAVYLCASSLRRSHEQVFGPGTRLTVL.

The rearrangement links TRBV7-9 to TRBJ2-7; a possible D gene is TRBD2 (5 bases). The CDR3 is made up of 15 amino acids. CDR1 is SEHNR and CDR2 is FQNEAQ in the germline V gene (reference sequence). Trimming took 4 bases from V and 3 from J, leaving 16 bases between them. The CDR3 DNA follows: TGTGCCAGCAGCTCACCTCGCGGGTCGCTCTACGAGCAGTACTTC. This sequence encodes CASSSPRGSLYEQYF.

This clonotype has only a few counts. The rearrangement joins TRBV28 to TRBJ2-7, with D maybe TRBD2 (5 bases). This CDR3 comprises 12 residues. CDR1 is MDHEN, CDR2 SYDVKM, per germline. V lost 1 base and J 6 bases, leaving 7 bases between the germline ends. The CDR3 DNA is TGTGCCAGCAGTTTATTGAGGGCCGAGCAGTACTTC. Encoded protein: CASSLLRAEQYF.

The chain carries TRBV12-3 or TRBV12-4 and TRBJ1-5; 7 bases are shared with TRBD1. With 5 bases clipped from V and 6 bases from J, the junction kept 4 bases outside the gene matches. The CDR3 spans 13 residues. CDR3 residues: CASSNRGCQPQHF. In DNA, the CDR3 is TGTGCCAGCAGTAACAGGGGATGTCAGCCCCAGCATTTT.

V is TRBV9 and J is TRBJ2-7, with TRBD2 matching 11 bases. The J call could be wrong; TRBJ2-5 is a better fit for the DNA end. The CDR3 covers 17 residues. CDR1 and CDR2 from the germline V gene are SGDLS and YYNGEE. The CDR3 reads CASSRLAGGIGIETQYF. The CDR3 DNA is TGTGCCAGCAGCCGCCTAGCGGGGGGAATCGGGATAGAGACCCAGTACTTC.

Comments on this clonotype: Possible read error: a much larger clone is one base away. The V gene is TRBV5-1, the J gene TRBJ1-2, with D possibly being TRBD1 (6 bases). Trimming pared 3 bases from V and 1 base from J, leaving 10 bases between. Germline lookup yields CDR1 SGHRS and CDR2 YFSETQ. The CDR3 runs 14 residues. Written as DNA, the CDR3 is TGCGCCAGCAGCTGGACAGCCCTTAACTATGGCTACACCTTC. Its protein product is CASSWTALNYGYTF.

This clonotype was observed many times. The chain is built from TRBV21-1 and TRBJ2-7; no check of the table's D call, TRBD1, against the DNA was made. TRBV21-1 is reported as a pseudogene. This CDR3 is built from 13 residues. The CDR3 bases are TGTGCCAGCAACAAGACAGGAGGCTACGAGCAGTACTTC. Translation gives CASNKTGGYEQYF.

This clonotype has only a few counts. CDR3 sequence (DNA): TGCGCCAGCAGCTTCGAAATCGACAGCGAGCAGTTCTTC. The encoded protein is CASSFEIDSEQFF. The chain is built from TRBV5-1 and TRBJ2-1, with D tentatively TRBD1 (5 bases). The CDR3 spans 13 residues. Per germline, CDR1 SGHRS and CDR2 YFSETQ. Trimming pared 2 bases from V and 10 bases from J, leaving 13 bases between.